This T cell receptor beta chain is from a study of regulatory and conventional T cells in RAG deficiency. Points from the study as a whole: Other subsets showed approximately 9.6-fold reductions, but Treg unique TCR beta sequences fell 80 to 100-fold in these patients. In Omenn syndrome, Treg and Tconv repertoires overlapped >75%.

Trimming left V 1 base short and J 5 bases short, with 8 bases between. Germline V gene sequence: CDR1 LNHDA, CDR2 SQIVND (reference sequence). The CDR3 loop spans 13 amino acids. Data came from immunoSEQ multiplex PCR; TCRdb stores just in-frame clones and leaves some out. The top ten clones hold approximately 15% of a sample with fewer than 35,000 clones, over 75% of them seen once. Of note for this clone: Its antigen is unknown. This CDR3 is also generated by other DNA sequences in the sample.

In addition, the sample was reused for a study of regulatory T cells. That study reports: Primers: 52 TRBV forward and 13 TRBJ reverse.

The clonotype comes from a human donor in good health. The rearrangement links TRBV19 to TRBJ1-1, with D perhaps matching TRBD1 (6 bases). Sequenced: CD8+ T cells sorted from blood. The CDR3 here is CASSIGGGTEAFF. CDR3 in DNA: TGTGCCAGTAGTATAGGAGGGGGGACTGAAGCTTTCTTT.